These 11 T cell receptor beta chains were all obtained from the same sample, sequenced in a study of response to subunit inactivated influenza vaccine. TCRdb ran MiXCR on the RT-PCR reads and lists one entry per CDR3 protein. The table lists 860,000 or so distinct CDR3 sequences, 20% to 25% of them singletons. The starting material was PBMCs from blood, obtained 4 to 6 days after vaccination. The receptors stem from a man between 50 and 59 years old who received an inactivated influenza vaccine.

This chain's CDR3 is CSAISGTIYAPYNEQFF. The CDR3, as DNA: TGCAGTGCTATTTCCGGGACGATATACGCGCCCTACAATGAGCAGTTCTTC. V usage is TRBV20-1 and J usage is TRBJ2-1; D might be TRBD1 or TRBD2, each matching 5 bases. This CDR3 region has 17 residues. CDR1 and CDR2 (germline): DFQATT, SNEGSKA (reference sequence). With 4 bases removed from V and 2 bases from J, the gap between germline ends came to 21 bases.

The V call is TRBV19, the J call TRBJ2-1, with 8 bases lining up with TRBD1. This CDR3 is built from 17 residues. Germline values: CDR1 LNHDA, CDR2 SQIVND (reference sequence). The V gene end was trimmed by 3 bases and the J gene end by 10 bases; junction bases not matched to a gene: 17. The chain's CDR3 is CASSILMTGDGSAEQFF. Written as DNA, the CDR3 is TGTGCCAGTAGTATCCTAATGACAGGGGACGGTTCTGCGGAGCAGTTCTTC.

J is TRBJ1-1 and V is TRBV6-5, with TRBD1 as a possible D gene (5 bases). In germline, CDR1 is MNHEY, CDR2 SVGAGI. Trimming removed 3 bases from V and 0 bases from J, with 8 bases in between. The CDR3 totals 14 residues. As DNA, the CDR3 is TGTGCCAGCAGTTATCGACAGTTGAACACTGAAGCTTTCTTT. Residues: CASSYRQLNTEAFF.

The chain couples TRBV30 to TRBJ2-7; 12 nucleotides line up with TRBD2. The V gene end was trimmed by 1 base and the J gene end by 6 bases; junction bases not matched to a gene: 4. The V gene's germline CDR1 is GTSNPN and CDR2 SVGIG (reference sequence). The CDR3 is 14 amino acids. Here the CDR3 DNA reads TGTGCCTGGAGTGCCCTAGCGGGAGGGTCCGAGCAGTACTTC. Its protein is CAWSALAGGSEQYF.

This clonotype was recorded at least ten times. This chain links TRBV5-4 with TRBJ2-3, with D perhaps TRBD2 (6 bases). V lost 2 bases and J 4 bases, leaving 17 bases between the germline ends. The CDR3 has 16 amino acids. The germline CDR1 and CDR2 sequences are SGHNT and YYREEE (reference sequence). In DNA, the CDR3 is TGTGCCAGCAGCTTTAGAATGGGACTTGGAGCAGATACGCAGTATTTT. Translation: CASSFRMGLGADTQYF.

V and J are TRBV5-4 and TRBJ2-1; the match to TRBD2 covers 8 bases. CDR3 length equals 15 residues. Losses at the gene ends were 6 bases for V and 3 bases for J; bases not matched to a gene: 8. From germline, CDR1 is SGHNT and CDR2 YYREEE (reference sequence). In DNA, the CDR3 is TGTGCCAGCACCGATATAGCGGGATTCTACAATGAGCAGTTCTTC. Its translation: CASTDIAGFYNEQFF. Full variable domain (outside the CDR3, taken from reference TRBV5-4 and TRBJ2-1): ETGVTQSPTHLIKTRGQQVTLRCSSQSGHNTVSWYQQALGQGPQFIFQYYREEENGRGNFPPRFSGLQFPNYSSELNVNALELDDSALYLCASTDIAGFYNEQFFGPGTRLTVL.

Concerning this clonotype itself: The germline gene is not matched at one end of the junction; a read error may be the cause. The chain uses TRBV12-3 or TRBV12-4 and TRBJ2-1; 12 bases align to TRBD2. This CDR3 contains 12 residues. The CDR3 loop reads CASSSGLAGSVF. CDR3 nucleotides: TGTGCCAGCAGTTCCGGACTAGCGGGAAGCGTCTTC.

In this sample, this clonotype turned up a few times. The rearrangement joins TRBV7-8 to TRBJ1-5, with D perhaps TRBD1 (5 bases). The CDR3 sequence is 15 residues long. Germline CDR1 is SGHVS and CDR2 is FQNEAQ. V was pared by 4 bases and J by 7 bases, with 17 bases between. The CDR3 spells CASSSTLTGGQPQHF. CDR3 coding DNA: TGTGCCAGCAGCTCAACTTTGACTGGGGGGCAGCCCCAGCATTTT.

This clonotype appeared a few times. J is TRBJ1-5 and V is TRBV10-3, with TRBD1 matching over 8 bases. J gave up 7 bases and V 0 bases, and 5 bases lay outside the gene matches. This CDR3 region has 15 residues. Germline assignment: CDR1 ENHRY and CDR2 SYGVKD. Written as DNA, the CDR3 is TGTGCCATCAGTGAGTCAGGACAGGGTAGGCAGCCCCAGCATTTT. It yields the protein CAISESGQGRQPQHF.

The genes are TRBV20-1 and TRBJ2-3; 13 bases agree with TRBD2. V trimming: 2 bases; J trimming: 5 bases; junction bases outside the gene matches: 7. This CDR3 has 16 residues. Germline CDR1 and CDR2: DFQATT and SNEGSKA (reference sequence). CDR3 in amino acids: CSARRWTSGSVDTQYF. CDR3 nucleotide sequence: TGCAGTGCTAGACGATGGACTAGCGGGAGTGTAGATACGCAGTATTTT.

CDR3 amino acids: CASSELAPDTQYF. CDR3 coding DNA: TGTGCCAGCAGTGAACTGGCGCCAGATACGCAGTATTTT. V is TRBV6-1 and J is TRBJ2-3; D gene uncertain. The CDR3 runs to 13 residues. Trimming pared 2 bases from V and 4 bases from J, leaving 7 bases between. Germline V gene data show CDR1 as MNHNS and CDR2 as SASEGT.